This T cell receptor beta chain was sequenced for a study of OX40 agonist ivuxolimab in advanced cancers. Whole-study results and caveats: Part of the nonresponder group also had normalized T-cell clonal expansion that was low. CD8+ T cells were the subset that, on average, had more expanded clones than CD4+.

As for this clone: Antigen unknown.

CDR3 size: 14 residues. V shed 7 bases and J shed 0 bases, with 11 bases lying between them. Germline V gives CDR1 MNHNY, CDR2 SVGAGI (reference sequence). Using immunoSEQ multiplex PCR, the repertoire was profiled, and TCRdb retains in-frame clones only, with some absent. This table holds approximately 49,000 clones, 84% found once. This receptor was obtained from an adult with an advanced solid tumor such as melanoma, head and neck, liver or kidney cancer. Sequences were derived from CD4+ or CD8+ T cells sorted from blood, sampled in a trial of the OX40 agonist ivuxolimab. This chain uses TRBV6-6 with TRBJ2-3; tentatively, D is TRBD2 (5 bases). The CDR3 loop reads CASTRLSSTDTQYF. Here the CDR3 DNA reads TGTGCCAGCACTAGACTATCTAGCACAGATACGCAGTATTTT.